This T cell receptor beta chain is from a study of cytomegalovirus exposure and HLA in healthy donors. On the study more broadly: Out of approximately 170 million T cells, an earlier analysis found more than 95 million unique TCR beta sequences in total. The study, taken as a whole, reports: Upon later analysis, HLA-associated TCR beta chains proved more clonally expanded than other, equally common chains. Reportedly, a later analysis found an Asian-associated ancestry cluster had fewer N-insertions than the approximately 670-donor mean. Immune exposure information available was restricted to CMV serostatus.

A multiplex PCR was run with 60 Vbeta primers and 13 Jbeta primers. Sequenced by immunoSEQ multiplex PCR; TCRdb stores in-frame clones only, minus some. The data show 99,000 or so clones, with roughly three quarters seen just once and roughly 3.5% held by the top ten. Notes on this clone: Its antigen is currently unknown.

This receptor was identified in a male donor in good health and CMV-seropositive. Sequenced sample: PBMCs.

This CDR3 is CASSGRGQKVDEQYF. CDR3 in DNA: TGTGCCAGCAGTGGAAGGGGACAGAAGGTCGACGAGCAGTACTTC. The rearrangement joins TRBV6-1 to TRBJ2-7; TRBD1 agrees at 7 bases. Germline V lookup: CDR1 MNHNS, CDR2 SASEGT. The CDR3 is 15 residues long. The V gene end was trimmed by 4 bases and the J gene end by 5 bases; junction bases not matched to a gene: 11.